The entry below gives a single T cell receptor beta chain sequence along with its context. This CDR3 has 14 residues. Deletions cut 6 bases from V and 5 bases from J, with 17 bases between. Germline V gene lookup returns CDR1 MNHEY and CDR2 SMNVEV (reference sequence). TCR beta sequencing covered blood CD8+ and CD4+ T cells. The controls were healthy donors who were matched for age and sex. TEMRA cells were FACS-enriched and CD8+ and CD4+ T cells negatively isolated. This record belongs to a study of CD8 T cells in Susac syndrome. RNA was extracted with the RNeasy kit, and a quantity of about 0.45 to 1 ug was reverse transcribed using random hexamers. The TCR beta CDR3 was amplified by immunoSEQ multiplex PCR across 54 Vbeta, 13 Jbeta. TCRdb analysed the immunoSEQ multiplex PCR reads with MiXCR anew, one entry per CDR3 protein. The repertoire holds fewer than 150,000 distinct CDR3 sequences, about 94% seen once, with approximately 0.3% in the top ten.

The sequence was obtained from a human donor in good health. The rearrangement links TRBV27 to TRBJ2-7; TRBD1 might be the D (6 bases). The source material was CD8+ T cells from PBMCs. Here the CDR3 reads CASSLETGLDEQYF. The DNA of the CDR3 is TGTGCCAGCAGCCTGGAGACAGGCCTAGACGAGCAGTACTTC.